This entry concerns a single T cell receptor beta chain. Its antigen specificity is not known. No quality values exist for individual bases; no much larger clone is one base distant. The data were obtained in a study of shared clonotypes between healthy human individuals (dated by TCRdb to 2020 to 2021). About the study as a whole: Two women and a few men aged 18 to 49 years were included in the cohort. Per donor, three plates each were used for CD4 naive and CD4 memory, two for CD8 naive, and one for CD8 memory. To estimate repertoire size and how much clonotypes are shared between individuals, the study performed deep sequencing of blood TCR repertoires from 4 to 6 healthy adults. To increase sequencing depth and limit assay-specific biases, TCR repertoire library preparation and sequencing were carried out by different laboratories using diverse techniques. Per donor, leukapheresis produced somewhere between about 0.9 and 9 billion PBMCs.

Using the deep immunoSEQ assay, multiplex PCR amplified TCR CDR3 regions from genomic DNA. Extracted genomic DNA from each cell subset was distributed evenly across all wells of several immunoSEQ 96-well plates, and each plate was treated as a replicate. For sorted subsets, each replicate PCR was loaded with around 200 ng genomic DNA, equivalent to about 30,000 T cell genomes. Purified libraries were measured with a Qubit 3.0 fluorometer, size-checked on a Bioanalyzer 2100, and measured again with the KAPA Library Quantification kit. A separate single-read 150-cycle Illumina NextSeq 550 flow cell was used to sequence each immunoSEQ 96-well plate. Turning to the authors' computational methods: The immunoSEQ output contained only junctional sequences without quality scores, so filtering could not match that applied to full-length reads. To assign V/J genes and CDR3, sequences were annotated using PyIR, a Python wrapper for IgBLAST v1.9, with IMGT germline references. Reads were removed for weak V/J assignments (E-value above 1e-6), missing CDR3, stop codons, out-of-frame junctions, or ambiguous translated residues. A V3J clonotype was defined by an identical inferred V gene, J gene, and CDR3 amino acid sequence. Percentage overlap between repertoires was calculated by dividing the number of shared unique clonotypes by the size of the smaller repertoire. Repertoire richness was assessed with RTK rarefaction, the Chao1 estimator, and Recon v2.1 estimates of unobserved clonotypes. Generation probabilities were computed with OLGA for all TCRbeta clonotypes obtained by the gDNA method from a handful of donors. Sourced from immuneACCESS, this table was stored by TCRdb with only in-frame sequences that have V and J called. A share of the clones is absent; for the studies checked, an unresolved V gene accounts for under half, and the remainder has no known explanation. V, J and clone size are taken as reported in that table, and D and trimming were inferred from the DNA itself. The sample profile shows around 1,900,000 clones; about 93% of them were found once. Roughly 1.7% of the sample is in the top ten clones.

Broad study findings and their caveats: Compared with non-shared clonotypes, the clonotypes found in all four sorted-subset donors had higher generation probabilities. Pairwise subsampling led to the expectation that sequencing depth would affect the degree of clonotype sharing among donors. Estimated clonotype richness was generally larger for naive than for memory subsets. Rarefaction of sorted-subset datasets indicated incomplete sequencing despite the large sequencing depth. Sampling was restricted to blood, and TCR repertoires in tissue are likely to differ from TCR repertoires in blood. Because the study included a small number of donors, the genetic and exposure-history diversity represented was limited. Sharing across several donors was observed for roughly 5% of naive CD4, about 3.2% of naive CD8, around 2.5% of memory CD4, and around 0.4% of memory CD8 clonotypes.

CD8 naive samples were CD45RO-negative cells positively selected for CCR7, giving a CD45RA+CCR7+ population that excluded TemRA cells. Healthy HIV-negative adults with no recently reported acute infections or vaccinations were included as donors. Every donor was a Caucasian adult living in Nashville, Tennessee, USA. Blood was collected by leukapheresis, and PBMCs were isolated by Ficoll-Histopaque density gradient centrifugation and then cryopreserved in liquid nitrogen vapor phase. Analytical flow cytometry was used to check the purity and quantity of each magnetically sorted T cell population. From each sorted fraction, genomic DNA was isolated and quantified by UV absorbance on a Nanodrop 2000c. According to the germline V gene, CDR1 reads SGDLS and CDR2 reads YYNGEE. V loses 4 bases at its end and J loses 2 bases; junction bases beyond the gene matches: 10. The CDR3 numbers 17 residues from cysteine through phenylalanine. This entry keeps only the CDR3 DNA: 51 bases, framed from base 1.

This TCR was recovered from a young man in good health. Some clones in this sample may be carry-over from other donors' samples. The sequencing sample was made of naive CD8+ T cells from PBMCs. The sample's cell subset or site label, decoded: CD45RA+CCR7+. This chain joins TRBV9 to TRBJ2-1, and 9 bases in between align with TRBD2. The DNA sequence is TGTGCCAGCAGCCCAAAGGGGCGGGAGGGGACCTACAATGAGCAGTTCTTC. Protein translation: CASSPKGREGTYNEQFF.